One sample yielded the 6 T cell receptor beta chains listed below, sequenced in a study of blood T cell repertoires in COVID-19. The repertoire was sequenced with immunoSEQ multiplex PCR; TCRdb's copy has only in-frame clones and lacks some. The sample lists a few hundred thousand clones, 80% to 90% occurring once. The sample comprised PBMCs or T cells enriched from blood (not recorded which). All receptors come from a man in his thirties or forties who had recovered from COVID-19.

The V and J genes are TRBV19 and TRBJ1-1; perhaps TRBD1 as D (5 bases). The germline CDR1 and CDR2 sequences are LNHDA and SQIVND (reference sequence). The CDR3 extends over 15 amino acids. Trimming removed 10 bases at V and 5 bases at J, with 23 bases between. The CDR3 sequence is CATKDLDSRWTEAFF. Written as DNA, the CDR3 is TGTGCCACAAAGGACCTAGACAGTCGTTGGACTGAAGCTTTCTTT.

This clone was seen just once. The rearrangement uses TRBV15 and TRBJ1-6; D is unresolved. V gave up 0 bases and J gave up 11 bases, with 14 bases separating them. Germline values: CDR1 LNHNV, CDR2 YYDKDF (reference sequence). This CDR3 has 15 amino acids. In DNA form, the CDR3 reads TGTGCCACCAGCAGAGATACGGCAGGCAGAACACCCCTCCACTTT. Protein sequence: CATSRDTAGRTPLHF.

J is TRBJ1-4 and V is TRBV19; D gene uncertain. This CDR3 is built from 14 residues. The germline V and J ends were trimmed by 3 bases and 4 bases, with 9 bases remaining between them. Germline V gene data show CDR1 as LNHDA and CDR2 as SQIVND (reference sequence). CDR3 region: CASSIGDGNEKLFF. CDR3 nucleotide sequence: TGTGCCAGTAGTATTGGAGATGGTAATGAAAAACTGTTTTTT.

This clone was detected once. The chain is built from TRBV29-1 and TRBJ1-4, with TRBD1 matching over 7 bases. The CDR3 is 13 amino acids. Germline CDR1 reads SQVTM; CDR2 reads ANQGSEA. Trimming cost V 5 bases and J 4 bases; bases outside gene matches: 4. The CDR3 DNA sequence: TGCAGCGTTCGACAGGGCGGTAATGAAAAACTGTTTTTT. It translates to CSVRQGGNEKLFF. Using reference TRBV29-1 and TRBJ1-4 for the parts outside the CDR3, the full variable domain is SAVISQKPSRDICQRGTSLTIQCQVDSQVTMMFWYRQQPGQSLTLIATANQGSEATYESGFVIDKFPISRPNLTFSTLTVSNMSPEDSSIYLCSVRQGGNEKLFFGSGTQLSVL.

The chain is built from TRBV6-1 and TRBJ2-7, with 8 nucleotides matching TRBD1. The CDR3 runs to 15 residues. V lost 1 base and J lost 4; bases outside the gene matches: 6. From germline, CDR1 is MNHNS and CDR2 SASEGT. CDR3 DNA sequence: TGTGCCAGCAGTGAAGTACCAGGGGGCGCTTACGAGCAGTACTTC. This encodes CASSEVPGGAYEQYF.

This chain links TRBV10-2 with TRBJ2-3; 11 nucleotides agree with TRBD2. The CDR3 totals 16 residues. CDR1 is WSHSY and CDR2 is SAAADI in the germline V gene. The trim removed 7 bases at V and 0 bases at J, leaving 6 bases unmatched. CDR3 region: CASTSGGYLSTDTQYF. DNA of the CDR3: TGCGCCAGCACTAGCGGGGGGTACCTTAGCACAGATACGCAGTATTTT.